These 5 T cell receptor beta chains were sequenced from one sample in a study of neurological immune-mediated disorders. TCRdb reprocessed the 5' RACE reads via MiXCR and lists one record per CDR3 protein. Here the sample spans approximately 74,000 distinct CDR3 sequences, about 9.5% being singletons. Sequencing used PBMCs. These receptors were taken from a man over 45 in good health.

This clonotype was seen at least ten times. The rearrangement joins TRBV15 to TRBJ1-3; D remains unclear. CDR1 is LNHNV and CDR2 is YYDKDF in the germline V gene (reference sequence). V was clipped by 5 bases and J by 0 bases, with 17 bases between them. CDR3 size: 17 residues. The CDR3: CATSERKGVGSGNTIYF. In nucleotides, the CDR3 is TGTGCCACCAGCGAACGGAAGGGCGTAGGCTCTGGAAACACCATATATTTT.

In this sample, this clonotype turned up many times. The V call is TRBV5-1, the J call TRBJ1-1, with a tentative D call TRBD1 (6 bases). Germline V CDR1 and CDR2: SGHRS, YFSETQ. The V and J ends lost 7 bases and 1 base respectively, with 14 bases between them. The CDR3 is made up of 14 amino acids. The CDR3 region is CASGPGTRNTEAFF. The CDR3 DNA reads as TGCGCCAGCGGTCCGGGGACACGGAACACTGAAGCTTTCTTT.

This chain joins TRBV29-1 and TRBJ2-5; D is unresolved. Germline CDR1 reads SQVTM; CDR2 reads ANQGSEA. The V end lost 4 bases, the J end lost 4 bases, and 10 bases lay between the germline ends. This CDR3 comprises 12 residues. The CDR3 DNA reads as TGCAGCGTTGCATCGGGTCGAGAGACCCAGTACTTC. The encoded protein is CSVASGRETQYF. Filled out from reference TRBV29-1 and TRBJ2-5, the complete variable domain reads SAVISQKPSRDICQRGTSLTIQCQVDSQVTMMFWYRQQPGQSLTLIATANQGSEATYESGFVIDKFPISRPNLTFSTLTVSNMSPEDSSIYLCSVASGRETQYFGPGTRLLVL.

This clonotype was seen many times. This chain joins TRBV6-5 and TRBJ2-3, with 12 positions matching TRBD2. The CDR3 sequence is 16 residues long. Germline V gives CDR1 MNHEY, CDR2 SVGAGI. The V gene end was trimmed by 5 bases and the J gene end by 6 bases; junction bases not matched to a gene: 9. The CDR3 nucleotides read TGTGCCAGCAGTCCACTAGCGGGAGGCCCCAAGGATACGCAGTATTTT. Amino acid sequence: CASSPLAGGPKDTQYF.

There are many counts of this clonotype. The chain has TRBV5-1 and TRBJ1-4; 8 positions agree with TRBD1. V gave up 4 bases and J gave up 6 bases; unmatched junction bases: 5. The CDR3 has 14 residues. Germline-derived CDR1 and CDR2 are SGHRS and YFSETQ. CDR3 in amino acids: CASSIGQGYEKLFF. CDR3 coding DNA: TGCGCCAGCAGCATCGGACAGGGTTATGAAAAACTGTTTTTT.